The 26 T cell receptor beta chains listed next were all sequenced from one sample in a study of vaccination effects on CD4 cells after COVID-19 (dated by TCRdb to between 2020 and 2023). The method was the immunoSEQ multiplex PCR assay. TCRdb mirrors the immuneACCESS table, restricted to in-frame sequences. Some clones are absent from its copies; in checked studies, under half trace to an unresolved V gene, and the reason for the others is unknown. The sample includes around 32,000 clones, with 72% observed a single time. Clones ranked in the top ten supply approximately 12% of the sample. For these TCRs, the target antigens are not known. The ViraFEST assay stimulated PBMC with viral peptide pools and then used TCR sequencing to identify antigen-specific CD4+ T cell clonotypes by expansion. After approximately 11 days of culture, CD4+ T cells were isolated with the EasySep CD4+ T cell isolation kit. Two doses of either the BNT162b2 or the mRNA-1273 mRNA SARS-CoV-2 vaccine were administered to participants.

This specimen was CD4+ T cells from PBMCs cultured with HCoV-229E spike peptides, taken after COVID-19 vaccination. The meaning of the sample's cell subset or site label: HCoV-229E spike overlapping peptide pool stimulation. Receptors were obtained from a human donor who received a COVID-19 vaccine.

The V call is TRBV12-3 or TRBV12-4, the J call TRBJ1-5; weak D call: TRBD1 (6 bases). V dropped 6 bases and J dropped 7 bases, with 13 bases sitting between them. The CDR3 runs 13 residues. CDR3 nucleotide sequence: TGTGCCAGCAGCACAGGGAACGGGCAGCCCCAGCATTTT. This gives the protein CASSTGNGQPQHF.

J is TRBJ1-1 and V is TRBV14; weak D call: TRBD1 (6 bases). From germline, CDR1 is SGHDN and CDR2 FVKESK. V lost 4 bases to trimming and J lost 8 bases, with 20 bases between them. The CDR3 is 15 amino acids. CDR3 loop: CASSRDRTRSFEAFF. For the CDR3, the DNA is TGTGCCAGCAGCCGAGACAGGACGCGGAGCTTCGAAGCTTTCTTT. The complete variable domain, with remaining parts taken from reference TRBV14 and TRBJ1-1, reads EAGVTQFPSHSVIEKGQTVTLRCDPISGHDNLYWYRRVMGKEIKFLLHFVKESKQDESGMPNNRFLAERTGGTYSTLKVQPAELEDSGVYFCASSRDRTRSFEAFFGQGTRLTVV.

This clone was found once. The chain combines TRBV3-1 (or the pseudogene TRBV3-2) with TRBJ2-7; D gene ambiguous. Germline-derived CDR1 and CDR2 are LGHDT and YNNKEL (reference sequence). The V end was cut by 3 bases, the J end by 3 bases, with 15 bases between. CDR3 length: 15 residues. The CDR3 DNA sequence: TGTGCCAGCAGCCACAACGGTAATTGGGACTACGAGCAGTACTTC. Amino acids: CASSHNGNWDYEQYF.

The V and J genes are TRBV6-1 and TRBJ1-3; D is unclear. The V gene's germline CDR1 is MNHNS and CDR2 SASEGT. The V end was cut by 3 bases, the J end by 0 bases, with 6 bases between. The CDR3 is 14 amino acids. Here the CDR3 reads CASSERSSGNTIYF. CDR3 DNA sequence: TGTGCCAGCAGTGAGAGGAGCTCTGGAAACACCATATATTTT.

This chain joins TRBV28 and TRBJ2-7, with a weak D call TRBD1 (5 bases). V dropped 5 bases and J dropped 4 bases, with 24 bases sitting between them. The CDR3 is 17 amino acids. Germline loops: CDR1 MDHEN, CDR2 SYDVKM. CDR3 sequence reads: CASSTEFTWTTDYEQYF. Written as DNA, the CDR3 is TGTGCCAGCAGTACCGAATTCACTTGGACAACCGATTACGAGCAGTACTTC.

The CDR3 DNA follows: TGTGCCAGCAGCTTGCGGACCGACACCGGGGAGCTGTTTTTT. Translating gives CASSLRTDTGELFF. The chain has TRBV9 and TRBJ2-2; no clear D. This CDR3 has 14 amino acids. Germline loops: CDR1 SGDLS, CDR2 YYNGEE. V was cut by 4 bases and J by 3 bases, with 10 bases left in between.

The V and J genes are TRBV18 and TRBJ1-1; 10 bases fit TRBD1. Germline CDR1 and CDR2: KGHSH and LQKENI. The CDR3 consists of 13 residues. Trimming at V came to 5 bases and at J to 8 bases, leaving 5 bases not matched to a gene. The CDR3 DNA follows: TGTGCCAGCTCAGCCGACAGGGGGCGCGAAGCTTTCTTT. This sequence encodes CASSADRGREAFF. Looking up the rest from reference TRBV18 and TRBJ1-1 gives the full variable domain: NAGVMQNPRHLVRRRGQEARLRCSPMKGHSHVYWYRQLPEEGLKFMVYLQKENIIDESGMPKERFSAEFPKEGPSILRIQQVVRGDSAAYFCASSADRGREAFFGQGTRLTVV.

In DNA form, the CDR3 reads TGTGCCAGTAGTATGCTAGCGGGAAACACCGGGGAGCTGTTTTTT. Its translation: CASSMLAGNTGELFF. The chain carries TRBV19 and TRBJ2-2; 9 bases are a match to TRBD2. V lost 3 bases and J lost 2; bases outside the gene matches: 1. The CDR3 sequence is 15 residues long. Germline CDR1 reads LNHDA; CDR2 reads SQIVND (reference sequence).

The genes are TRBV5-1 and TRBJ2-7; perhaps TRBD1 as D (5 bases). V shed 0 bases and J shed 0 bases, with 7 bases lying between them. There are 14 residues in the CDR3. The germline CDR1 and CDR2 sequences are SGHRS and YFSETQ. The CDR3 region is CASSLGTNSYEQYF. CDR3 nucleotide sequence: TGCGCCAGCAGCTTGGGGACAAACTCCTACGAGCAGTACTTC.

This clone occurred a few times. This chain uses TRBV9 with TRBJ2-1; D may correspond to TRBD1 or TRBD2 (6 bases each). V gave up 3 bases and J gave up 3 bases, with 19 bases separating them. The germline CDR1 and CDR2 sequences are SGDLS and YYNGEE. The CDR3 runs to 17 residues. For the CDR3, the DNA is TGTGCCAGCAGCGCGGGGGCCCGGATGGGAGGCTACAATGAGCAGTTCTTC. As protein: CASSAGARMGGYNEQFF.

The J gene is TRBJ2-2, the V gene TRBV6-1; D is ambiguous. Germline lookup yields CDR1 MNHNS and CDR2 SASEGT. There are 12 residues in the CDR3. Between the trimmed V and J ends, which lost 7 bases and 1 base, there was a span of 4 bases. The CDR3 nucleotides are TGTGCCAGCAAGAAGAACACCGGGGAGCTGTTTTTT. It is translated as CASKKNTGELFF.

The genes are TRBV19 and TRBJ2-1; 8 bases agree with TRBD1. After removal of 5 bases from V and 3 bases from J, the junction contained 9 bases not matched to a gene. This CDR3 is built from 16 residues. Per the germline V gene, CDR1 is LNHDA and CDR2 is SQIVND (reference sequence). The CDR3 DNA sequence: TGTGCCAGTAGTCCACCAGGGGACAGGAGCTACAATGAGCAGTTCTTC. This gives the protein CASSPPGDRSYNEQFF.

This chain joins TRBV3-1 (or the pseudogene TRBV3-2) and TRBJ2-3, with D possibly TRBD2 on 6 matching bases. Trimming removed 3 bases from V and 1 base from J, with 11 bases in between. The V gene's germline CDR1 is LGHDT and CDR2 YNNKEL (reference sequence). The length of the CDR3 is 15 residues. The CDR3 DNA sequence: TGTGCCAGCAGCCAGCGGCGGGGCGGCACAGATACGCAGTATTTT. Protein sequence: CASSQRRGGTDTQYF.

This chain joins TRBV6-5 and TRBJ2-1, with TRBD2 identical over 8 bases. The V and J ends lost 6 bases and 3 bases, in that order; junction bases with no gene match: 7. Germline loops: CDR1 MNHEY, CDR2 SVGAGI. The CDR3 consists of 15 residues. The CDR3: CASRRSGGRYNEQFF. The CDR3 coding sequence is TGTGCCAGCAGGAGGAGCGGGGGCCGCTACAATGAGCAGTTCTTC.

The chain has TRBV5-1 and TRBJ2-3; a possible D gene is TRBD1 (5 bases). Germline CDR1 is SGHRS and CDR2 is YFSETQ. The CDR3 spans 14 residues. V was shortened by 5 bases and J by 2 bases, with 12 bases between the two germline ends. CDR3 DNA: TGCGCCAGCAGACCCCAAGGGGACACAGATACGCAGTATTTT. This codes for CASRPQGDTDTQYF.

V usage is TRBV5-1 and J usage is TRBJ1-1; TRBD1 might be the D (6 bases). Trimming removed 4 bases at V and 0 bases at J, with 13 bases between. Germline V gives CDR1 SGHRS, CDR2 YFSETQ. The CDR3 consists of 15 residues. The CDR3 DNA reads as TGCGCCAGCAGCCGAGGGGGAGGAATGAACACTGAAGCTTTCTTT. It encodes CASSRGGGMNTEAFF.

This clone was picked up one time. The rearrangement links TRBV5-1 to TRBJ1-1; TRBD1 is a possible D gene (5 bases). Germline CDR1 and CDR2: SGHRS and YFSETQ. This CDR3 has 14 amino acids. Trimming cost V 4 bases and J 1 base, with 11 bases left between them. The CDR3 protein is CASSLSRGNTEAFF. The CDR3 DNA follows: TGCGCCAGCAGCCTCTCAAGGGGGAACACTGAAGCTTTCTTT.

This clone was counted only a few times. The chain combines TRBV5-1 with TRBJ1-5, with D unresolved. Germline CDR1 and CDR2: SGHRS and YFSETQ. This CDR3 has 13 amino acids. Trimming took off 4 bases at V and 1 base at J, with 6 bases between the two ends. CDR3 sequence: CASSKDSNQPQHF. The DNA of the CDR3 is TGCGCCAGCAGCAAGGACAGCAATCAGCCCCAGCATTTT.

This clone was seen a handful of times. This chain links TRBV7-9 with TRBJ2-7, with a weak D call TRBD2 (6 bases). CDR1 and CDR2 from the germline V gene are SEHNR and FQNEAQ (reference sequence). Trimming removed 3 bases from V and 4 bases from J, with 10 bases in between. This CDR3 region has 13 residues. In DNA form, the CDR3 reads TGTGCCAGCAGCTTTGCCGGGGGATACGAGCAGTACTTC. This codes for CASSFAGGYEQYF.

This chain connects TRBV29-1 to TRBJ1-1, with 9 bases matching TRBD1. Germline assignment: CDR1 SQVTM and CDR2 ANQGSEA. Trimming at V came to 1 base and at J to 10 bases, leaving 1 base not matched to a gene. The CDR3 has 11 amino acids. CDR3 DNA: TGCAGCGTTGAAGGGACAGGGGTAGCTTTCTTT. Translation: CSVEGTGVAFF.

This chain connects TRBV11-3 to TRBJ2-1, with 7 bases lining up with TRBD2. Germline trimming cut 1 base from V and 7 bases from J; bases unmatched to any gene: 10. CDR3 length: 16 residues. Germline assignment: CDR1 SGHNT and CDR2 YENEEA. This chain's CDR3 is CASSLGVTGAGNEQFF. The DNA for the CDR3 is TGTGCCAGCAGCTTAGGCGTTACGGGAGCGGGAAATGAGCAGTTCTTC.

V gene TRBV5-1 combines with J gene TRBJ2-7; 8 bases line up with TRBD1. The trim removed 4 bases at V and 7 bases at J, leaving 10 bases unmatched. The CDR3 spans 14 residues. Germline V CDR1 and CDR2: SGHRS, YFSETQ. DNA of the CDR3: TGCGCCAGCAGCCCGACAGGGGACCTGAGGGAGCAGTACTTC. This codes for CASSPTGDLREQYF.

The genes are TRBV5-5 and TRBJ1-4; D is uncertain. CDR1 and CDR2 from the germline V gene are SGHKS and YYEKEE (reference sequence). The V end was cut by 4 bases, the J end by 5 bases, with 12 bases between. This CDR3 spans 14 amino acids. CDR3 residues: CASSLDPLNEKLFF. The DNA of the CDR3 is TGTGCCAGCAGCCTAGATCCCTTGAATGAAAAACTGTTTTTT.

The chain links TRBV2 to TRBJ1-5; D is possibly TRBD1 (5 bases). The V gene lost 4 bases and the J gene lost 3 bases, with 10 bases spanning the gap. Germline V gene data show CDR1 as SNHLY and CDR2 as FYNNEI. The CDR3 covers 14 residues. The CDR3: CASSVQGDNQPQHF. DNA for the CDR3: TGTGCCAGCAGTGTTCAGGGCGACAATCAGCCCCAGCATTTT.

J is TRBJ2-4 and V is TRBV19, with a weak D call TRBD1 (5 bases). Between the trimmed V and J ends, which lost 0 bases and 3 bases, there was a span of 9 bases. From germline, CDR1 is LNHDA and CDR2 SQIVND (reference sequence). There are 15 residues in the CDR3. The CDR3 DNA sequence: TGTGCCAGTAGTATAGATGCAGGACACAAAAACATTCAGTACTTC. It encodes CASSIDAGHKNIQYF.

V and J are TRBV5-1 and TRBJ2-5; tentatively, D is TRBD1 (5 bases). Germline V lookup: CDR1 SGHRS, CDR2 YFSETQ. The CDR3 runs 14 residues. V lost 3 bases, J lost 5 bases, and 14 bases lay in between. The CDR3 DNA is TGCGCCAGCAGCTCCCTAGGGGTGCGGGAGACCCAGTACTTC. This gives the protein CASSSLGVRETQYF. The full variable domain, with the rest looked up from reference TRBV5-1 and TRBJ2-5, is KAGVTQTPRYLIKTRGQQVTLSCSPISGHRSVSWYQQTPGQGLQFLFEYFSETQRNKGNFPGRFSGRQFSNSRSEMNVSTLELGDSALYLCASSSLGVRETQYFGPGTRLLVL.